Below, 26 T cell receptor beta chains from the same sample are listed, as sequenced in a study of blood T cell repertoires in COVID-19. The repertoire was sequenced with immunoSEQ multiplex PCR; TCRdb's copy has only in-frame clones and lacks some. This table holds 90,000 or so clones, roughly 72% found once. The sequenced sample consisted of peripheral blood. Receptors were obtained from a woman aged 55-69 years in a cohort sampled during active or convalescent COVID-19.

This clone appeared a few times. V is TRBV5-1 and J is TRBJ2-7; tentative D call: TRBD1 (5 bases). This CDR3 contains 14 residues. CDR1 SGHRS and CDR2 YFSETQ come from the germline V gene. Trimming left V 0 bases short and J 3 bases short, with 10 bases between. CDR3 in DNA: TGCGCCAGCAGCTTGGAGCAGGGATACTACGAGCAGTACTTC. It codes for CASSLEQGYYEQYF.

The gene calls are TRBV5-1 and TRBJ2-3, with 7 bases identical to TRBD1. The junction had 4 bases not matched to a gene; V was cut back by 3 bases and J by 0 bases. CDR3 length equals 15 residues. Germline CDR1 is SGHRS and CDR2 is YFSETQ. In DNA, the CDR3 is TGCGCCAGCAGCTCACCGGGACAGAGCACAGATACGCAGTATTTT. Its protein product is CASSSPGQSTDTQYF.

This clone was counted between two and nine times. V gene TRBV5-1 combines with J gene TRBJ2-5, with D maybe TRBD1 (6 bases). V was pared by 5 bases and J by 2 bases, with 13 bases between. CDR1 and CDR2 (germline): SGHRS, YFSETQ. This CDR3 spans 14 amino acids. The CDR3 protein is CASRTGDSQETQYF. The CDR3 DNA follows: TGCGCCAGCAGGACAGGAGATTCACAAGAGACCCAGTACTTC. Based on the CDR3 plus reference TRBV5-1 and TRBJ2-5, the full variable domain is KAGVTQTPRYLIKTRGQQVTLSCSPISGHRSVSWYQQTPGQGLQFLFEYFSETQRNKGNFPGRFSGRQFSNSRSEMNVSTLELGDSALYLCASRTGDSQETQYFGPGTRLLVL.

The chain combines TRBV5-5 with TRBJ1-1, with D perhaps matching TRBD1 (6 bases). V lost 4 bases and J lost 1, with 11 bases in between. Germline V gene sequence: CDR1 SGHKS, CDR2 YYEKEE (reference sequence). The CDR3 spans 14 residues. The CDR3 nucleotides read TGTGCCAGCAGCAGGGACACCGGGAACACTGAAGCTTTCTTT. It specifies CASSRDTGNTEAFF.

The chain is built from TRBV18 and TRBJ2-2; D is ambiguous. The CDR3 runs 17 residues. Germline CDR1 reads KGHSH; CDR2 reads LQKENI. Trimming removed 0 bases at V and 1 base at J, with 12 bases between. CDR3 loop: CASSPPVVFRNTGELFF. The CDR3 DNA sequence: TGTGCCAGCTCACCACCCGTTGTGTTCAGGAACACCGGGGAGCTGTTTTTT.

The chain joins TRBV6-6 to TRBJ2-7, with 12 bases that match TRBD1. Germline CDR1 and CDR2: MNHNY and SVGAGI (reference sequence). The CDR3 is 16 residues long. The trim removed 0 bases at V and 0 bases at J, leaving 0 bases unmatched. This CDR3 is CASSYSGQGASYEQYF. The CDR3 nucleotides are TGTGCCAGCAGTTACTCGGGACAGGGGGCCTCCTACGAGCAGTACTTC.

The chain uses TRBV10-3 and TRBJ2-3; the match to TRBD2 covers 13 bases. V lost 6 bases and J lost 3; bases outside the gene matches: 3. The CDR3 consists of 15 residues. The germline V gene encodes CDR1 ENHRY and CDR2 SYGVKD. The CDR3 region is CAISMTSGGTDTQYF. Here the CDR3 DNA reads TGTGCCATCAGCATGACTAGCGGGGGGACAGATACGCAGTATTTT.

Concerning this clone itself: One end of the junction fails to match germline, which may point to a read error. This CDR3 reads CASSPQTGGYEQYF. The CDR3 DNA reads as TGTGCCAGCTCTCCACAGACAGGGGGCTACGAGCAGTACTTC. This chain joins TRBV18 and TRBJ2-7; 9 bases align to TRBD1. Per germline, CDR1 KGHSH and CDR2 LQKENI. This CDR3 is 14 amino acids long. The full variable domain, completed using reference TRBV18 and TRBJ2-7, is NAGVMQNPRHLVRRRGQEARLRCSPMKGHSHVYWYRQLPEEGLKFMVYLQKENIIDESGMPKERFSAEFPKEGPSILRIQQVVRGDSAAYFCASSPQTGGYEQYFGPGTRLTVT.

This clone was observed a handful of times. Here the CDR3 DNA reads TGTGCCAGCAGACCCACAGGGGCAATAGGTCAGCCCCAGCATTTT. It codes for CASRPTGAIGQPQHF. The chain couples TRBV27 to TRBJ1-5; TRBD1 agrees at 7 bases. CDR3 length: 15 residues. V was pared by 6 bases and J by 6 bases, with 11 bases of the junction left unmatched. Per the germline V gene, CDR1 is MNHEY and CDR2 is SMNVEV (reference sequence).

V and J are TRBV1 and TRBJ2-1; the D call in the table, TRBD2, was not verified against the DNA. TRBV1 is an annotated pseudogene. The CDR3 is 16 amino acids. The CDR3 reads CTSSQGVLAVSHEQFF. The CDR3 DNA reads TGCACCAGCAGCCAAGGTGTACTAGCGGTGTCCCATGAGCAGTTCTTC.

The chain links TRBV7-9 to TRBJ2-3; tentative D call: TRBD2 (5 bases). CDR3 length equals 16 residues. Germline loops: CDR1 SEHNR, CDR2 FQNEAQ (reference sequence). V was shortened by 5 bases and J by 0 bases, with 15 bases between the two germline ends. The CDR3 coding sequence is TGTGCCAGCAGCCCTAGTGCGCGGACTAGCACAGATACGCAGTATTTT. This encodes CASSPSARTSTDTQYF.

The rearrangement uses TRBV7-9 and TRBJ1-3, with D tentatively TRBD1 (6 bases). Trimming pared 5 bases from V and 0 bases from J, leaving 17 bases between. The CDR3 has 17 amino acids. Per the germline V gene, CDR1 is SEHNR and CDR2 is FQNEAQ (reference sequence). DNA for the CDR3: TGTGCCAGCAGCCTCACCGGGGGGGCCCGCTCTGGAAACACCATATATTTT. The encoded protein is CASSLTGGARSGNTIYF.

Here the CDR3 reads CASSSAAINTGELFF. The CDR3 nucleotides read TGTGCCAGCAGTTCCGCCGCGATAAACACCGGGGAGCTGTTTTTT. The rearrangement links TRBV6-2 or TRBV6-3 to TRBJ2-2, with unresolved D. The CDR3 spans 15 residues. The germline V and J ends were trimmed by 4 bases and 2 bases, with 11 bases remaining between them. Germline loops: CDR1 MNHEY, CDR2 SVGEGT.

This rearrangement joins TRBV6-5 to TRBJ1-5; D is uncertain. Germline V gene sequence: CDR1 MNHEY, CDR2 SVGAGI. CDR3 size: 13 residues. The V and J ends lost 2 bases and 5 bases respectively, with 7 bases between them. The chain's CDR3 is CASSYTVYQPQHF. The CDR3 DNA sequence: TGTGCCAGCAGTTACACGGTATATCAGCCCCAGCATTTT.

CDR3 DNA: TGTGCCAGCAGTCGGAGCGGGAGGGGGCTAACAGATACGCAGTATTTT. It is translated as CASSRSGRGLTDTQYF. V is TRBV28 and J is TRBJ2-3, with 10 bases aligning to TRBD2. The CDR3 runs 16 residues. Germline loops: CDR1 MDHEN, CDR2 SYDVKM. With 5 bases clipped from V and 3 bases from J, the junction kept 8 bases outside the gene matches.

The chain has TRBV11-3 and TRBJ2-1; D might be TRBD1 (6 bases). Trimming removed 3 bases at V and 4 bases at J, with 13 bases between. Germline V gives CDR1 SGHNT, CDR2 YENEEA. The length of the CDR3 is 15 residues. The CDR3 DNA sequence: TGTGCCAGCAGCTTTTATTCAACAGGGTACAATGAGCAGTTCTTC. The encoded protein is CASSFYSTGYNEQFF.

V usage is TRBV6-5 and J usage is TRBJ1-1; D gene uncertain. The germline V gene encodes CDR1 MNHEY and CDR2 SVGAGI. V was clipped by 6 bases and J by 2 bases, with 10 bases between them. CDR3 length: 13 amino acids. CDR3 region: CASSHRLNTEAFF. Here the CDR3 DNA reads TGTGCCAGCAGCCACCGGTTAAACACTGAAGCTTTCTTT.

V is TRBV3-1 (or the pseudogene TRBV3-2) and J is TRBJ1-3, with TRBD1 identical over 7 bases. V gave up 3 bases and J gave up 4 bases; unmatched junction bases: 3. CDR1 and CDR2 from the germline V gene are LGHDT and YNNKEL (reference sequence). The CDR3 sequence is 14 residues long. The CDR3, as DNA: TGTGCCAGCAGCCACCTGGGACAGGGAAACACCATATATTTT. Its translation: CASSHLGQGNTIYF.

This clone has just a few counts. The V and J genes are TRBV7-6 and TRBJ1-1; 8 bases agree with TRBD1. The length of the CDR3 is 15 residues. The V segment lost 1 base and the J segment 5 bases; nucleotides outside the gene matches: 6. Germline CDR1 and CDR2: SGHVS and FNYEAQ. The CDR3 DNA reads TGTGCCAGCAGCTTAGGGAAACAGGGGGTAACTGAAGCTTTCTTT. Encoded protein: CASSLGKQGVTEAFF.

The V call is TRBV30, the J call TRBJ1-4; 10 bases line up with TRBD1. The length of the CDR3 is 12 residues. V was clipped by 5 bases and J by 10 bases; unmatched bases: 4. The germline CDR1 and CDR2 sequences are GTSNPN and SVGIG (reference sequence). The CDR3 here is CAWGTGVVKLFF. The DNA of the CDR3 is TGTGCCTGGGGGACAGGGGTGGTAAAACTGTTTTTT.

The V and J genes are TRBV28 and TRBJ2-3; 15 bases agree with TRBD2. The CDR3 covers 19 residues. V gave up 3 bases and J gave up 3 bases; unmatched junction bases: 10. Germline CDR1 reads MDHEN; CDR2 reads SYDVKM. CDR3 in amino acids: CASSLPRTSGGARTDTQYF. The CDR3 nucleotides are TGTGCCAGCAGTTTGCCGAGGACTAGCGGGGGGGCCAGGACAGATACGCAGTATTTT.

V is TRBV3-1 (or the pseudogene TRBV3-2) and J is TRBJ2-7; TRBD1 aligns across 7 bases. CDR1 is LGHDT, CDR2 YNNKEL, per germline (reference sequence). V lost 4 bases and J lost 3; bases outside the gene matches: 3. The CDR3 loop spans 13 amino acids. This CDR3 is CASSRGQYYEQYF. For the CDR3, the DNA is TGTGCCAGCAGCCGGGGACAGTACTACGAGCAGTACTTC.

The chain links TRBV11-2 to TRBJ2-3; D not certain. This CDR3 has 14 residues. In germline, CDR1 is SGHAT, CDR2 FQNNGV. V was pared by 0 bases and J by 1 base, with 5 bases between. CDR3 amino acids: CASSLETGTDTQYF. The CDR3 DNA reads as TGTGCCAGCAGCTTAGAGACTGGCACAGATACGCAGTATTTT. The variable domain in full, completed from reference TRBV11-2 and TRBJ2-3, reads EAGVAQSPRYKIIEKRQSVAFWCNPISGHATLYWYQQILGQGPKLLIQFQNNGVVDDSQLPKDRFSAERLKGVDSTLKIQPAKLEDSAVYLCASSLETGTDTQYFGPGTRLTVL.

This clone has more than one count but fewer than ten. The rearrangement links TRBV5-1 to TRBJ2-7, with D maybe TRBD1 (6 bases). This CDR3 has 13 residues. Trimming pared 4 bases from V and 2 bases from J, leaving 10 bases between. Germline V lookup: CDR1 SGHRS, CDR2 YFSETQ. The CDR3: CASSPNRAYEQYF. The CDR3, as DNA: TGCGCCAGCAGCCCCAACAGGGCCTACGAGCAGTACTTC.

The genes are TRBV5-1 and TRBJ2-4, with 9 nucleotides matching TRBD1. Trimming removed 4 bases from V and 1 base from J; junction bases left unmatched: 9. The CDR3 is 17 amino acids. The germline CDR1 and CDR2 sequences are SGHRS and YFSETQ. The CDR3 sequence: CASSGRTGESAKNIQYF. CDR3 nucleotide sequence: TGCGCCAGCAGCGGCCGGACAGGGGAATCGGCCAAAAACATTCAGTACTTC. The full variable domain, with the rest looked up from reference TRBV5-1 and TRBJ2-4, is KAGVTQTPRYLIKTRGQQVTLSCSPISGHRSVSWYQQTPGQGLQFLFEYFSETQRNKGNFPGRFSGRQFSNSRSEMNVSTLELGDSALYLCASSGRTGESAKNIQYFGAGTRLSVL.

This clone has only a few counts. V and J are TRBV19 and TRBJ2-5, with 9 nucleotides matching TRBD1. There are 14 residues in the CDR3. With 4 bases clipped from V and 7 bases from J, the junction kept 7 bases outside the gene matches. The germline V gene encodes CDR1 LNHDA and CDR2 SQIVND (reference sequence). CDR3 sequence (DNA): TGTGCCAGTAGTACAGGACAGGGGAAGGGGACCCAGTACTTC. This codes for CASSTGQGKGTQYF.